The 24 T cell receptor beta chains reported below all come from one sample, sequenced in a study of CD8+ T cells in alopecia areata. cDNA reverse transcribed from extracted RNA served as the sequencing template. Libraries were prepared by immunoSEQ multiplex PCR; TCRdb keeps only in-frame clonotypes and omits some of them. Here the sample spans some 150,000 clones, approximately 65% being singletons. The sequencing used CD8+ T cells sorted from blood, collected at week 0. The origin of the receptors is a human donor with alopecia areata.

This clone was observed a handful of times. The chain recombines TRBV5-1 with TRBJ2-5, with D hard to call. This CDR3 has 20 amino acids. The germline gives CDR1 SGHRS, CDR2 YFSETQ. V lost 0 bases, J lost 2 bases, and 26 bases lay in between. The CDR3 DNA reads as TGCGCCAGCAGCTTGGTGGTCGCGGCACATTTCGCCGGCAGACAAGAGACCCAGTACTTC. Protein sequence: CASSLVVAAHFAGRQETQYF.

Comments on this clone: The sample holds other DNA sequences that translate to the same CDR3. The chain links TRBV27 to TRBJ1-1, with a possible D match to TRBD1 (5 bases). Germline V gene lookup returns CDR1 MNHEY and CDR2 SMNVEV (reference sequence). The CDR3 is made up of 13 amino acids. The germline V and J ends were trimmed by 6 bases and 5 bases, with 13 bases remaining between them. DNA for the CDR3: TGTGCCAGCAGCCTAACCGGGGGGACTGAAGCTTTCTTT. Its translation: CASSLTGGTEAFF.

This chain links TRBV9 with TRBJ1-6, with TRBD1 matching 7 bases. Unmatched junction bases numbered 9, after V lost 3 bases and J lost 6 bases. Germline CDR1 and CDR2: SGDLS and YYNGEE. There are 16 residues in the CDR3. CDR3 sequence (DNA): TGTGCCAGCAGCGCCGGAGGGGGACAGCTTAATTCACCCCTCCACTTT. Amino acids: CASSAGGGQLNSPLHF. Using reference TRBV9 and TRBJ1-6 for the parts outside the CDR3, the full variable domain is DSGVTQTPKHLITATGQRVTLRCSPRSGDLSVYWYQQSLDQGLQFLIQYYNGEERAKGNILERFSAQQFPDLHSELNLSSLELGDSALYFCASSAGGGQLNSPLHFGNGTRLTVT.

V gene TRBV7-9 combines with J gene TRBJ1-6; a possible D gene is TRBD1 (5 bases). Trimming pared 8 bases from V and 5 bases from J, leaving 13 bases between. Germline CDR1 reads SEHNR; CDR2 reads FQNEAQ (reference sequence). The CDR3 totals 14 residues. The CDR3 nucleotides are TGTGCCAGCGGACAAGGACAAAATAATTCACCCCTCCACTTT. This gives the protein CASGQGQNNSPLHF.

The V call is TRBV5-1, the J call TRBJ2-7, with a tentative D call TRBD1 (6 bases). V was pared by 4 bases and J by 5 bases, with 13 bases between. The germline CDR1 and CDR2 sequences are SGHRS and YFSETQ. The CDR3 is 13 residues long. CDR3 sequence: CASSRDRSHEQYF. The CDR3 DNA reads TGCGCCAGCAGCCGTGACAGGTCCCACGAGCAGTACTTC.

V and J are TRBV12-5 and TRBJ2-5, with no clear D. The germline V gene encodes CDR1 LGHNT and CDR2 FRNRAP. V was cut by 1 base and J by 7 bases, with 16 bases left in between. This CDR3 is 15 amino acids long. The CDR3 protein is CASGLDTGPWGTQYF. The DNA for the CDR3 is TGTGCTAGTGGTTTGGATACGGGTCCTTGGGGGACCCAGTACTTC.

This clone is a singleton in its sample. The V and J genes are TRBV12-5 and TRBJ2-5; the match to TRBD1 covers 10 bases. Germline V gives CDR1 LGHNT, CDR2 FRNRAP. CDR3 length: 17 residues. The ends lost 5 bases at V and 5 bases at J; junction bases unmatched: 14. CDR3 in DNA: TGTGCTAGTGGTCCCTCTCCCGGGACAGGGGAGTGGGAGACCCAGTACTTC. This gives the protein CASGPSPGTGEWETQYF.

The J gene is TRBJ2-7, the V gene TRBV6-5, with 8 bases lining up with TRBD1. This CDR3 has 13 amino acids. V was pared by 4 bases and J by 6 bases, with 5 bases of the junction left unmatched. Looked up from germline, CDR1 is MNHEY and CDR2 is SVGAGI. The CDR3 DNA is TGTGCCAGCAGTTTCTCACAGGGGGTCGAGCAGTACTTC. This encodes CASSFSQGVEQYF.

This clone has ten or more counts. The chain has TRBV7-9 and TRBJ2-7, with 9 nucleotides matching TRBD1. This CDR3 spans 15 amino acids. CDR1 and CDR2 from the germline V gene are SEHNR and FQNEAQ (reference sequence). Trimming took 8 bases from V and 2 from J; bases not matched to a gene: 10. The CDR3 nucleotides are TGTGCCAGCCGCCGGGACAGGGAAGGGACCTACGAGCAGTACTTC. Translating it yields CASRRDREGTYEQYF. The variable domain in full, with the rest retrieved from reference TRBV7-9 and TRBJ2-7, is DTGVSQNPRHKITKRGQNVTFRCDPISEHNRLYWYRQTLGQGPEFLTYFQNEAQLEKSRLLSDRFSAERPKGSFSTLEIQRTEQGDSAMYLCASRRDREGTYEQYFGPGTRLTVT.

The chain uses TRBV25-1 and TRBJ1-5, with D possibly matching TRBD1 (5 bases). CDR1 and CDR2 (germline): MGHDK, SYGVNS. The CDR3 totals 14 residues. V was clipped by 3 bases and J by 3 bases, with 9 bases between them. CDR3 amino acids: CASSDEGYNQPQHF. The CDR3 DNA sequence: TGTGCCAGCAGTGACGAGGGGTACAATCAGCCCCAGCATTTT.

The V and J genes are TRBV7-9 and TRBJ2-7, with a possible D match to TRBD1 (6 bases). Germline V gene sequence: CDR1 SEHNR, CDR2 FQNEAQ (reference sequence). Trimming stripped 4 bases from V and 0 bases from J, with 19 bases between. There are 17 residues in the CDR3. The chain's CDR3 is CASSSPGAGDISYEQYF. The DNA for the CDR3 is TGTGCCAGCAGCTCCCCCGGGGCAGGGGATATCTCCTACGAGCAGTACTTC.

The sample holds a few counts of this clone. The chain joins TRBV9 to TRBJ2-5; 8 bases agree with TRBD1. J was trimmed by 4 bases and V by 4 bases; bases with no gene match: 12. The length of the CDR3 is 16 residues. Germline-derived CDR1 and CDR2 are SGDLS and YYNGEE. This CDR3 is CASSPYRTGSRETQYF. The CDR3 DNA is TGTGCCAGCAGCCCCTACCGGACAGGGAGTCGAGAGACCCAGTACTTC. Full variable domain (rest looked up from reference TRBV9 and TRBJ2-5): DSGVTQTPKHLITATGQRVTLRCSPRSGDLSVYWYQQSLDQGLQFLIQYYNGEERAKGNILERFSAQQFPDLHSELNLSSLELGDSALYFCASSPYRTGSRETQYFGPGTRLLVL.

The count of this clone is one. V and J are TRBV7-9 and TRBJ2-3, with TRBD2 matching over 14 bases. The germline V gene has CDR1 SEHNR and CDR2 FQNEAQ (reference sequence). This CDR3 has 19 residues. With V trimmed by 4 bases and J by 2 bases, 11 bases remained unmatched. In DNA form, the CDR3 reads TGTGCCAGCAGCTCGGGACTAGCGGGGGCACCGGCAAACACAGATACGCAGTATTTT. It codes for CASSSGLAGAPANTDTQYF. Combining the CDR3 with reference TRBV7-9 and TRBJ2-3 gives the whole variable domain DTGVSQNPRHKITKRGQNVTFRCDPISEHNRLYWYRQTLGQGPEFLTYFQNEAQLEKSRLLSDRFSAERPKGSFSTLEIQRTEQGDSAMYLCASSSGLAGAPANTDTQYFGPGTRLTVL.

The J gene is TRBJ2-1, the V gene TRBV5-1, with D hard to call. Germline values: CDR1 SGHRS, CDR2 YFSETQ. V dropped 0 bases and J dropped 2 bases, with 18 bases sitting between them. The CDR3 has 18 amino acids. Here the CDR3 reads CASSLDSYTPGTYNEQFF. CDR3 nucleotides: TGCGCCAGCAGCTTGGACTCTTACACCCCGGGCACCTACAATGAGCAGTTCTTC.

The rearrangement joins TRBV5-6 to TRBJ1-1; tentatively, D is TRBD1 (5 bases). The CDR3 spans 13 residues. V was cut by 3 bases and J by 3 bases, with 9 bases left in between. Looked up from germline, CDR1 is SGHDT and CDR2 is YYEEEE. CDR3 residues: CASSSGGDTEAFF. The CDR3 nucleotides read TGTGCCAGCAGCTCTGGGGGGGACACTGAAGCTTTCTTT.

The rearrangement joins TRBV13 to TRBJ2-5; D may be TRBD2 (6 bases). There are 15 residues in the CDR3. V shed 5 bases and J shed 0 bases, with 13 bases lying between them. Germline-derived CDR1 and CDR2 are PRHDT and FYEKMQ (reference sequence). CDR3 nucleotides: TGTGCCAGCAGCCGTCGGGGGACGGACCAAGAGACCCAGTACTTC. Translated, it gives CASSRRGTDQETQYF.

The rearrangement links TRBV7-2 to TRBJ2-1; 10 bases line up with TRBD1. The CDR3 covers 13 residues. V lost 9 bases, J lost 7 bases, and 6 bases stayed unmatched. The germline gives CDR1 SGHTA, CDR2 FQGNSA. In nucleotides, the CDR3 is TGTGCCAGTTGGACAGGGGGGTATAATGAGCAGTTCTTC. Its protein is CASWTGGYNEQFF.

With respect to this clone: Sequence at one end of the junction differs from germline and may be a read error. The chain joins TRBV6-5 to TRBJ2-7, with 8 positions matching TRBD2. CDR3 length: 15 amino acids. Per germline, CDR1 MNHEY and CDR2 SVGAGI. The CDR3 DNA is TGTGCCAGCAGGAACGGGGGGGGGTTCTCCCACGAGCAGTACTTC. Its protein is CASRNGGGFSHEQYF.

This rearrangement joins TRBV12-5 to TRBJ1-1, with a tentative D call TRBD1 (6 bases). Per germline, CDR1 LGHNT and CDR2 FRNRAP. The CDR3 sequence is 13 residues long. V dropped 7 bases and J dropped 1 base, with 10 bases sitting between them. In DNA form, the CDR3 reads TGTGCTAGTGCCTTGGGACAGAACACTGAAGCTTTCTTT. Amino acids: CASALGQNTEAFF.

The CDR3 loop reads CASSPKHSYGYTF. Here the CDR3 DNA reads TGCGCCAGCAGCCCGAAACATTCCTATGGCTACACCTTC. The rearrangement joins TRBV4-1 to TRBJ1-2; D not resolved. The CDR3 covers 13 residues. Trimming pared 4 bases from V and 4 bases from J, leaving 10 bases between. Germline CDR1 reads MGHRA; CDR2 reads YSYEKL.

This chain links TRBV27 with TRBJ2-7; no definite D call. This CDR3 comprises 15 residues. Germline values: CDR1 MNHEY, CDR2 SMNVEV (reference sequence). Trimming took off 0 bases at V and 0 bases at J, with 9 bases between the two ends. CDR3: CASSLSGQSSYEQYF. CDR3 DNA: TGTGCCAGCAGTTTATCAGGTCAGAGCTCCTACGAGCAGTACTTC.

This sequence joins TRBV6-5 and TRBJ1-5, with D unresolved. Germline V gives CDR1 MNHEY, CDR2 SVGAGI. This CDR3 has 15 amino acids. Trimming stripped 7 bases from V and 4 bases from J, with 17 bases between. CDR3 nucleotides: TGTGCCAGCAAAGTTGGACGCCAAGCAAATCAGCCCCAGCATTTT. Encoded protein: CASKVGRQANQPQHF.

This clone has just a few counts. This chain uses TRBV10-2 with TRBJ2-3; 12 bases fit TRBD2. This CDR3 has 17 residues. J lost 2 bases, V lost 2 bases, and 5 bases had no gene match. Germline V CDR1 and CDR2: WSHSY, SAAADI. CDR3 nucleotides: TGCGCCAGCAGTGAGGGACTAGCGGGGACGCTCACAGATACGCAGTATTTT. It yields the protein CASSEGLAGTLTDTQYF.

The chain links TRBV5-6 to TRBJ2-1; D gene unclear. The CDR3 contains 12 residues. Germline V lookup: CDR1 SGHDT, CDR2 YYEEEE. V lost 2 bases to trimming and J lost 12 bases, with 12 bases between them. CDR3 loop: CASSFSTTWQFF. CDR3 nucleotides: TGTGCCAGCAGCTTCTCCACTACTTGGCAGTTCTTC.